The 21 T cell receptor beta chains given below trace back to one sample, sequenced in a study of T cells in Graves' hyperthyroidism and ophthalmopathy. From RNA transcripts, TCR beta CDR3 regions were amplified. RT-PCR in the first round (using the HTBI primer set) targeted the TCR CDR3. In TCRdb, the multiplex PCR reads were re-called with MiXCR into one record per CDR3 protein. This sample has about 590,000 distinct CDR3 sequences, with approximately 14% found just once. The sequenced sample consisted of blood. Receptor source: a woman aged 25 to 39 with Graves' hyperthyroidism.

This clonotype was detected only a few times. V gene TRBV9 combines with J gene TRBJ2-7, with TRBD1 matching 9 bases. With 3 bases clipped from V and 5 bases from J, the junction kept 12 bases outside the gene matches. The CDR3 has 16 amino acids. Per germline, CDR1 SGDLS and CDR2 YYNGEE. The CDR3 is CASSAQFGQGMNEQYF. In nucleotides, the CDR3 is TGTGCCAGCAGCGCCCAATTTGGACAGGGGATGAACGAGCAGTACTTC.

The chain is built from TRBV6-5 and TRBJ1-2, with 9 bases matching TRBD1. CDR3 length: 16 residues. Trimming cost V 5 bases and J 6 bases; bases outside gene matches: 13. CDR1 and CDR2 (germline): MNHEY, SVGAGI. CDR3: CASSVVSTGQGHGYTF. CDR3 DNA sequence: TGTGCCAGCAGTGTTGTTTCGACGGGACAGGGCCATGGCTACACCTTC.

This clonotype was detected many times. V is TRBV5-6 and J is TRBJ2-1; maybe TRBD2 (6 bases). The germline V and J ends were trimmed by 2 bases and 5 bases, with 14 bases remaining between them. Per germline, CDR1 SGHDT and CDR2 YYEEEE. The CDR3 runs to 15 residues. The CDR3 coding sequence is TGTGCCAGCAGCTTACGCGGGATAGACCACAATGAGCAGTTCTTC. This sequence encodes CASSLRGIDHNEQFF.

This clonotype came up many times. The rearrangement uses TRBV3-1 and TRBJ2-7, with 9 bases aligning to TRBD2. With 6 bases clipped from V and 5 bases from J, the junction kept 8 bases outside the gene matches. The CDR3 is made up of 14 amino acids. Germline loops: CDR1 LGHDT, CDR2 YNNKEL (reference sequence). The CDR3 DNA is TGTGCCAGCAGACCAGCGGGAGGAAGGGACGAGCAGTACTTC. Residues: CASRPAGGRDEQYF.

This chain links TRBV19 with TRBJ2-2; D not certain. V was trimmed by 3 bases and J by 5 bases, leaving 7 bases between them. This CDR3 has 13 residues. CDR1 LNHDA and CDR2 SQIVND come from the germline V gene (reference sequence). CDR3 protein: CASSMAWTGELFF. DNA of the CDR3: TGTGCCAGTAGTATGGCGTGGACCGGGGAGCTGTTTTTT.

The rearrangement uses TRBV6-1 and TRBJ2-1, with TRBD2 identical over 8 bases. This CDR3 region has 15 residues. Losses at the gene ends were 5 bases for V and 6 bases for J; bases not matched to a gene: 9. CDR1 is MNHNS, CDR2 SASEGT, per germline. The CDR3 nucleotides read TGTGCCAGCAGTCTTAGCGGGATTTCTCCCAATGAGCAGTTCTTC. It encodes CASSLSGISPNEQFF.

The table lists this clonotype with many counts. The chain recombines TRBV30 with TRBJ1-5; the D is unclear. V was pared by 2 bases and J by 9 bases, with 14 bases between. The germline gives CDR1 GTSNPN, CDR2 SVGIG (reference sequence). The CDR3 spans 13 residues. CDR3 DNA: TGTGCCTGGAGTATCCAGACCATGGGGCCCCAGCATTTT. Translating gives CAWSIQTMGPQHF.

The chain has TRBV4-3 and TRBJ2-2; 7 positions agree with TRBD2. CDR1 is LGHNA and CDR2 is YSLEER in the germline V gene. Trimming at V came to 0 bases and at J to 0 bases, leaving 4 bases not matched to a gene. This CDR3 is built from 17 residues. CDR3 region: CASSQDTSATNTGELFF. The CDR3 nucleotides read TGCGCCAGCAGCCAAGATACTAGCGCGACGAACACCGGGGAGCTGTTTTTT.

This clonotype was counted between two and nine times. This sequence joins TRBV5-1 and TRBJ2-3, with TRBD1 matching 11 bases. The CDR3 is 19 residues long. V was pared by 3 bases and J by 4 bases, with 16 bases of the junction left unmatched. Germline CDR1 SGHRS, CDR2 YFSETQ. This chain's CDR3 is CASSSMGQGGGLGSDTQYF. CDR3 nucleotide sequence: TGCGCCAGCAGCTCCATGGGACAGGGGGGCGGCCTCGGGTCAGATACGCAGTATTTT. Using reference TRBV5-1 and TRBJ2-3 for the parts outside the CDR3, the full variable domain is KAGVTQTPRYLIKTRGQQVTLSCSPISGHRSVSWYQQTPGQGLQFLFEYFSETQRNKGNFPGRFSGRQFSNSRSEMNVSTLELGDSALYLCASSSMGQGGGLGSDTQYFGPGTRLTVL.

The rearrangement joins TRBV6-2 or TRBV6-3 to TRBJ2-1, with TRBD2 as a possible D gene (6 bases). The length of the CDR3 is 15 residues. The V gene's germline CDR1 is MNHEY and CDR2 SVGEGT. The V end was cut by 10 bases, the J end by 5 bases, with 21 bases between. In DNA, the CDR3 is TGTGCCATTCGACTAGTTGTGGCGTCGAACAATGAGCAGTTCTTC. It encodes CAIRLVVASNNEQFF.

This clonotype appeared a few times. The rearrangement links TRBV30 to TRBJ2-1, with 9 bases that match TRBD1. From germline, CDR1 is GTSNPN and CDR2 SVGIG (reference sequence). Germline trimming cut 1 base from V and 1 base from J; bases unmatched to any gene: 5. The CDR3 is 16 residues long. The CDR3 nucleotides read TGTGCCTGGAGTGCGACCGGGACAGGGTCCTACAATGAGCAGTTCTTC. This sequence encodes CAWSATGTGSYNEQFF.

The gene calls are TRBV12-3 or TRBV12-4 and TRBJ2-4, with 7 bases lining up with TRBD2. Trimming cost V 5 bases and J 4 bases; bases outside gene matches: 14. This CDR3 is built from 17 residues. The CDR3 bases are TGTGCCAGCAGTGCCGAGCCCAGGGCTAGCGGAAAAAACATTCAGTACTTC. Translated: CASSAEPRASGKNIQYF.

In this sample, this clonotype turned up many times. The chain has TRBV10-1 and TRBJ2-1; 8 nucleotides agree with TRBD2. This CDR3 is 16 amino acids long. After removal of 2 bases from V and 0 bases from J, the junction contained 3 bases not matched to a gene. Germline lookup yields CDR1 WNHNN and CDR2 SYGVQD (reference sequence). The CDR3 region has the DNA TGCGCCAGCAGTGAGGCGAGCGGGAGCTCCTACAATGAGCAGTTCTTC. This codes for CASSEASGSSYNEQFF.

J is TRBJ2-1 and V is TRBV4-2; TRBD2 aligns across 12 bases. CDR1 is LGHNA and CDR2 is YNFKEQ in the germline V gene. V lost 0 bases to trimming and J lost 4 bases; unmatched junction nucleotides: 7. The CDR3 contains 18 residues. CDR3 in amino acids: CASSQEVAGTSGYNEQFF. The CDR3 region has the DNA TGTGCCAGCAGCCAAGAAGTGGCTGGGACTAGCGGGTACAATGAGCAGTTCTTC.

With respect to this clonotype: Its ends do not fully match the called genes, so a read error is possible. The chain uses TRBV18 and TRBJ2-2; tentatively, D is TRBD2 (5 bases). CDR1 and CDR2 from the germline V gene are KGHSH and LQKENI. This CDR3 is 14 amino acids long. CDR3 nucleotides: TGTGCCAGCTCACCGCGTGTCGACACCGGGGAGCTGTCTTTT. It is translated as CASSPRVDTGELSF.

This clonotype was seen ten or more times. This chain uses TRBV7-8 with TRBJ2-7; 7 nucleotides line up with TRBD2. The CDR3 covers 14 residues. V shed 1 base and J 2 bases; nucleotides not matched to a gene: 2. Germline V gene data show CDR1 as SGHVS and CDR2 as FQNEAQ. CDR3 bases: TGTGCCAGCAGCTTAGAGCGGGGAACCTACGAGCAGTACTTC. Translation gives CASSLERGTYEQYF.

V gene TRBV19 combines with J gene TRBJ2-4; D is unclear. The germline V and J ends were trimmed by 6 bases and 5 bases, with 8 bases remaining between them. Germline CDR1 and CDR2: LNHDA and SQIVND (reference sequence). The CDR3 is made up of 12 amino acids. CDR3 nucleotides: TGTGCCAGTAGGGGCTGGGAAAACATTCAGTACTTC. This codes for CASRGWENIQYF. The entire variable domain, with the rest obtained from reference TRBV19 and TRBJ2-4, is as follows: DGGITQSPKYLFRKEGQNVTLSCEQNLNHDAMYWYRQDPGQGLRLIYYSQIVNDFQKGDIAEGYSVSREKKESFPLTVTSAQKNPTAFYLCASRGWENIQYFGAGTRLSVL.

This clonotype was detected ten times or more. The V call is TRBV30, the J call TRBJ2-2; a possible D gene is TRBD1 (5 bases). CDR3 length equals 13 residues. V was pared by 4 bases and J by 6 bases, with 12 bases between. Per germline, CDR1 GTSNPN and CDR2 SVGIG (reference sequence). The CDR3 DNA follows: TGTGCCTGGACAGGGTATAGGTCCGGGGAGCTGTTTTTT. This codes for CAWTGYRSGELFF.

In its sample, this clonotype was seen a few times. The chain uses TRBV6-1 and TRBJ2-7; D call uncertain. The length of the CDR3 is 15 residues. Looked up from germline, CDR1 is MNHNS and CDR2 is SASEGT. The V gene lost 0 bases and the J gene lost 3 bases, with 12 bases spanning the gap. The CDR3 coding sequence is TGTGCCAGCAGTGAAGCGTGGGAAGCCTTCTACGAGCAGTACTTC. As protein: CASSEAWEAFYEQYF.

This clonotype was found a few times. The CDR3 protein is CASSLTNSWSDTQYF. For the CDR3, the DNA is TGTGCCAGCAGCTTAACGAACAGCTGGTCAGATACGCAGTATTTT. The chain employs TRBV7-3 and TRBJ2-3, with unresolved D. Between the trimmed V and J ends, which lost 0 bases and 4 bases, there was a span of 11 bases. Germline assignment: CDR1 SGHTA and CDR2 FQGTGA. The CDR3 is 15 residues long. The full variable domain, its missing parts supplied by reference TRBV7-3 and TRBJ2-3, is GAGVSQTPSNKVTEKGKYVELRCDPISGHTALYWYRQSLGQGPEFLIYFQGTGAADDSGLPNDRFFAVRPEGSVSTLKIQRTERGDSAVYLCASSLTNSWSDTQYFGPGTRLTVL.

The table lists this clonotype with a few counts. The CDR3 here is CASSQDRPNQPQHF. In DNA, the CDR3 is TGTGCCAGCAGCCAGGACAGACCAAATCAGCCCCAGCATTTT. The rearrangement uses TRBV6-1 and TRBJ1-5; a weak D match, TRBD1 (6 bases). The CDR3 sequence is 14 residues long. Per germline, CDR1 MNHNS and CDR2 SASEGT. V was pared by 6 bases and J by 4 bases, with 13 bases between.